The T cell receptor beta chain described here comes from a study of CD8+CD57+ T cells in acquired aplastic anemia. Findings and limits, study-wide: The study identified almost 30 CD8+ CDR3 sequences shared by patients and controls.

Researchers used genomic DNA as the template to profile TCR beta VDJ and CDR3. TCRdb reprocessed the reads via MiXCR and lists one record per CDR3 protein. The data contain around 210,000 distinct CDR3 sequences, about 62% of them seen just once; the ten biggest clones take up around 60%. The V and J ends lost 10 bases and 2 bases respectively, with 15 bases between them. From germline, CDR1 is ENHRY and CDR2 SYGVKD. This CDR3 has 14 amino acids. A note on this clonotype: Its cognate antigen is unknown.

Patients included in sequencing had previously demonstrated CD8+CD57+ cell expansion by flow cytometry. Sequencing was done on a sample of sorted CD4+, CD8+, or CD8+CD57+ T cells (not recorded which) from PBMCs. This receptor was taken from a human donor with aplastic anemia. J is TRBJ1-3 and V is TRBV10-3; D uncertain. For the CDR3, the DNA is TGTGCCAGCAGCCTGGGCCTCCCTGGAAACACCATATATTTT. Translated, it gives CASSLGLPGNTIYF.